Listed here are 18 T cell receptor beta chains from one sample, sequenced in a study of blood T cell repertoires in COVID-19. Some clones are missing from TCRdb's copy, which holds only in-frame ones; the method was immunoSEQ multiplex PCR. Among a few hundred thousand clones listed, around 91% were seen once. The sequenced sample consisted of peripheral blood. These receptors all come from a middle-aged woman with COVID-19, enrolled during active disease.

The V call is TRBV6-2 or TRBV6-3, the J call TRBJ2-3; D is unclear. The V end was cut by 2 bases, the J end by 3 bases, with 6 bases between. Germline V CDR1 and CDR2: MNHEY, SVGEGT. The CDR3 length is 13 residues. For the CDR3, the DNA is TGTGCCAGCAGTTACGTAGAAACAGATACGCAGTATTTT. Its protein is CASSYVETDTQYF.

This rearrangement joins TRBV7-2 to TRBJ1-2; no clear D. CDR1 SGHTA and CDR2 FQGNSA come from the germline V gene. V was cut by 5 bases and J by 6 bases, with 13 bases left in between. The CDR3 has 13 amino acids. The CDR3 here is CASSRNSGDGYTF. The CDR3 DNA is TGTGCCAGCAGCAGAAACTCCGGGGATGGCTACACCTTC.

The chain is built from TRBV28 and TRBJ2-1; 10 bases are a match to TRBD2. From germline, CDR1 is MDHEN and CDR2 SYDVKM. V shed 6 bases, J shed 9 bases, and the junction held 11 bases outside the gene matches. This CDR3 region has 15 residues. The CDR3 reads CASRISSGRYGEQFF. As DNA, the CDR3 is TGTGCCAGCAGGATTTCTAGCGGGAGATACGGTGAGCAGTTCTTC.

This sequence joins TRBV11-2 and TRBJ1-1, with D perhaps matching TRBD1 (5 bases). Germline V gene lookup returns CDR1 SGHAT and CDR2 FQNNGV. This CDR3 has 19 amino acids. V dropped 6 bases and J dropped 3 bases, with 29 bases sitting between them. The chain's CDR3 is CASSPPEGHRESGDTEAFF. CDR3 sequence (DNA): TGTGCCAGCAGTCCTCCCGAGGGGCACCGTGAGAGCGGGGACACTGAAGCTTTCTTT.

In this sample, this clone turned up once. The rearrangement uses TRBV19 and TRBJ1-1, with D unresolved. CDR1 is LNHDA and CDR2 is SQIVND in the germline V gene (reference sequence). Trimming removed 5 bases from V and 3 bases from J, with 22 bases in between. The CDR3 spans 17 residues. CDR3 in DNA: TGTGCCAGTAGTCCCTTTTTGAGGAGGGTCGGTCACACTGAAGCTTTCTTT. It codes for CASSPFLRRVGHTEAFF.

The V call is TRBV19, the J call TRBJ1-2; the D is unclear. Germline-derived CDR1 and CDR2 are LNHDA and SQIVND (reference sequence). The V gene lost 3 bases and the J gene lost 0 bases, with 8 bases spanning the gap. This CDR3 is 14 amino acids long. The CDR3 loop reads CASSIPGANYGYTF. In nucleotides, the CDR3 is TGTGCCAGTAGTATTCCCGGTGCTAACTATGGCTACACCTTC.

V usage is TRBV19 and J usage is TRBJ2-1, with 11 positions matching TRBD1. CDR1 and CDR2 from the germline V gene are LNHDA and SQIVND (reference sequence). The CDR3 is made up of 15 amino acids. J gave up 7 bases and V 2 bases, and 4 bases lay outside the gene matches. This CDR3 is CASSIMGTGGNEQFF. For the CDR3, the DNA is TGTGCCAGTAGTATAATGGGGACAGGGGGAAATGAGCAGTTCTTC.

V gene TRBV21-1 combines with J gene TRBJ2-1; TRBD1, as called in the table, went unchecked against the DNA. TRBV21-1 is a pseudogene locus. The CDR3 runs to 16 residues. DNA of the CDR3: TGTGCCAGCAGCAGGCGTCGCAGGGCAACGAACAATGAGCAGTTCTTC. Its translation is CASSRRRRATNNEQFF.

The gene calls are TRBV5-6 and TRBJ1-2; 9 nucleotides align to TRBD1. V lost 3 bases and J lost 4; bases outside the gene matches: 4. The CDR3 consists of 14 residues. Germline CDR1 is SGHDT and CDR2 is YYEEEE. This chain's CDR3 is CASSWDRALYGYTF. The CDR3 nucleotides read TGTGCCAGCAGCTGGGACAGGGCCCTCTATGGCTACACCTTC.

The V call is TRBV27, the J call TRBJ1-3, with a tentative D call TRBD1 (6 bases). The germline V gene has CDR1 MNHEY and CDR2 SMNVEV (reference sequence). V lost 4 bases, J lost 0 bases, and 10 bases lay in between. The CDR3 spans 15 residues. CDR3 amino acids: CASSSRDTSGNTIYF. For the CDR3, the DNA is TGTGCCAGCAGTTCCCGGGACACCTCTGGAAACACCATATATTTT.

This chain connects TRBV19 to TRBJ2-1; 12 bases map to TRBD2. The germline V gene has CDR1 LNHDA and CDR2 SQIVND (reference sequence). The CDR3 runs to 20 residues. Trimming removed 5 bases from V and 6 bases from J; junction bases left unmatched: 20. The CDR3, as DNA: TGTGCCAGTAGTTCTTCTTTACTAGCGGGAGGCCCCAGGTCTTTCAATGAGCAGTTCTTC. Its translation: CASSSSLLAGGPRSFNEQFF.

This chain links TRBV19 with TRBJ1-1; 9 nucleotides agree with TRBD1. Trimming removed 5 bases from V and 0 bases from J; junction bases left unmatched: 4. CDR3 size: 15 residues. CDR1 LNHDA and CDR2 SQIVND come from the germline V gene (reference sequence). The CDR3: CASSSGTGMNTEAFF. Here the CDR3 DNA reads TGTGCCAGTAGTTCCGGGACAGGGATGAACACTGAAGCTTTCTTT.

Here the CDR3 DNA reads TGTGCCAGCAGCGTAGCTAGTAGAGGAGAGACCCAGTACTTC. It is translated as CASSVASRGETQYF. This sequence joins TRBV9 and TRBJ2-5; D is ambiguous. The CDR3 is made up of 14 amino acids. Germline loops: CDR1 SGDLS, CDR2 YYNGEE. V shed 0 bases and J shed 4 bases, with 10 bases lying between them.

The J gene is TRBJ2-5, the V gene TRBV7-2; TRBD2 matches 10 bases. Trimming took 2 bases from V and 4 from J; bases not matched to a gene: 4. The CDR3 has 15 residues. Germline assignment: CDR1 SGHTA and CDR2 FQGNSA. The chain's CDR3 is CASSLQRGGGETQYF. In nucleotides, the CDR3 is TGTGCCAGCAGCTTACAGCGGGGGGGCGGAGAGACCCAGTACTTC.

CDR3 DNA sequence: TGCAGTGCTAGAAAGGGAGGCGGCTACACCTTC. It codes for CSARKGGGYTF. The gene calls are TRBV20-1 and TRBJ1-2; D gene ambiguous. The V end lost 2 bases, the J end lost 8 bases, and 9 bases lay between the germline ends. This CDR3 has 11 residues. From germline, CDR1 is DFQATT and CDR2 SNEGSKA (reference sequence).

The V gene is TRBV7-9, the J gene TRBJ1-1, with D perhaps TRBD1 (6 bases). CDR1 is SEHNR and CDR2 is FQNEAQ in the germline V gene (reference sequence). Trimming removed 6 bases at V and 4 bases at J, with 18 bases between. The CDR3 sequence is 15 residues long. CDR3 loop: CASSWDNPVGTEAFF. CDR3 DNA: TGTGCCAGCAGTTGGGACAACCCGGTGGGCACTGAAGCTTTCTTT.

The V call is TRBV7-9, the J call TRBJ2-7, with TRBD1 matching over 7 bases. Germline V gives CDR1 SEHNR, CDR2 FQNEAQ (reference sequence). J gave up 2 bases and V 5 bases, and 6 bases lay outside the gene matches. There are 14 residues in the CDR3. CDR3 amino acids: CASSQRDRPYEQYF. CDR3 nucleotide sequence: TGTGCCAGCAGCCAGAGGGACAGACCCTACGAGCAGTACTTC.

The chain joins TRBV6-5 to TRBJ2-5; 10 bases fit TRBD1. The CDR3 is 15 residues long. Losses at the gene ends were 5 bases for V and 4 bases for J; bases not matched to a gene: 7. CDR1 and CDR2 (germline): MNHEY, SVGAGI. CDR3 coding DNA: TGTGCCAGCAGTCCGGGACAGGGGTTGGGAGAGACCCAGTACTTC. It translates to CASSPGQGLGETQYF.